One and the same sample provided the 9 T cell receptor beta chains below, sequenced in a study of blood T cell repertoires in COVID-19. Some clones are missing from TCRdb's copy, which holds only in-frame ones; the method was immunoSEQ multiplex PCR. The sample has 50,000 to 65,000 clones, approximately 92% seen once. The source material was peripheral blood. The receptors derive from a man aged 45 to 65 with active COVID-19.

The chain carries TRBV3-1 (or the pseudogene TRBV3-2) and TRBJ2-7; D uncertain. The germline V gene encodes CDR1 LGHDT and CDR2 YNNKEL (reference sequence). V lost 1 base to trimming and J lost 5 bases, with 12 bases between them. The CDR3 sequence is 14 residues long. DNA of the CDR3: TGTGCCAGCAGCCAAGTAGCATCTCTTAACGAGCAGTACTTC. It encodes CASSQVASLNEQYF.

This clone was seen only a few times. The V and J genes are TRBV21-1 and TRBJ1-5. TRBV21-1 is a pseudogene. The CDR3 consists of 17 residues. In DNA, the CDR3 is TGTGCCAGCAGCAAAGGATGGGAGGATTATAGCAATCAGCCCCAGCATTTT. Translation gives CASSKGWEDYSNQPQHF.

The chain has TRBV24-1 and TRBJ2-1; 12 bases align to TRBD2. There are 16 residues in the CDR3. Per the germline V gene, CDR1 is KGHDR and CDR2 is SFDVKD. V shed 4 bases and J 5 bases; nucleotides not matched to a gene: 5. This CDR3 reads CATSESGTSGHNEQFF. CDR3 coding DNA: TGTGCCACCAGTGAATCCGGGACTAGCGGGCACAATGAGCAGTTCTTC.

The count of this clone is one. This chain links TRBV6-5 with TRBJ2-7; perhaps TRBD2 as D (6 bases). V was cut by 6 bases and J by 0 bases, with 12 bases left in between. Germline V gene data show CDR1 as MNHEY and CDR2 as SVGAGI. This CDR3 is 14 amino acids long. CDR3 sequence (DNA): TGTGCCAGCAGGGGGGGTGAGGGCTCCTACGAGCAGTACTTC. This encodes CASRGGEGSYEQYF.

This chain uses TRBV27 with TRBJ2-1; D is uncertain. CDR1 and CDR2 from the germline V gene are MNHEY and SMNVEV (reference sequence). The CDR3 consists of 13 residues. The germline V and J ends were trimmed by 5 bases and 5 bases, with 10 bases remaining between them. CDR3 protein: CASSPRSNNEQFF. CDR3 nucleotides: TGTGCCAGCAGTCCTAGGTCAAACAATGAGCAGTTCTTC.

The chain is built from TRBV3-1 (or the pseudogene TRBV3-2) and TRBJ1-4, with TRBD1 as a possible D gene (5 bases). CDR3 length equals 14 residues. V lost 9 bases to trimming and J lost 7 bases, with 18 bases between them. CDR1 and CDR2 (germline): LGHDT, YNNKEL (reference sequence). CDR3 nucleotides: TGTGCCAGTTCCCTCAGGGCGGGAAGTGAAAAACTGTTTTTT. It specifies CASSLRAGSEKLFF.

This clone occurred a few times. The chain employs TRBV11-3 and TRBJ1-6; perhaps TRBD1 as D (6 bases). Per the germline V gene, CDR1 is SGHNT and CDR2 is YENEEA. V lost 3 bases and J lost 9, with 18 bases in between. This CDR3 has 16 amino acids. CDR3 region: CASSLLEEQGSSPLHF. Written as DNA, the CDR3 is TGTGCCAGCAGCTTGTTGGAGGAACAGGGATCTTCACCCCTCCACTTT.

The CDR3 region has the DNA TGTGCCAGCAGTGAGGGTACAGGGAACTCTGGAAACACCATATATTTT. Translating gives CASSEGTGNSGNTIYF. The J gene is TRBJ1-3, the V gene TRBV2; D is perhaps TRBD1 (6 bases). V was shortened by 3 bases and J by 0 bases, with 12 bases between the two germline ends. This CDR3 has 16 amino acids. CDR1 and CDR2 (germline): SNHLY, FYNNEI.

V is TRBV2 and J is TRBJ2-1; D call uncertain. Germline V gene sequence: CDR1 SNHLY, CDR2 FYNNEI. The CDR3 runs to 12 residues. Deletions cut 3 bases from V and 9 bases from J, with 9 bases between. CDR3 DNA: TGTGCCAGCAGTGATCCGCCCAGTGAGCAGTTCTTC. This encodes CASSDPPSEQFF.